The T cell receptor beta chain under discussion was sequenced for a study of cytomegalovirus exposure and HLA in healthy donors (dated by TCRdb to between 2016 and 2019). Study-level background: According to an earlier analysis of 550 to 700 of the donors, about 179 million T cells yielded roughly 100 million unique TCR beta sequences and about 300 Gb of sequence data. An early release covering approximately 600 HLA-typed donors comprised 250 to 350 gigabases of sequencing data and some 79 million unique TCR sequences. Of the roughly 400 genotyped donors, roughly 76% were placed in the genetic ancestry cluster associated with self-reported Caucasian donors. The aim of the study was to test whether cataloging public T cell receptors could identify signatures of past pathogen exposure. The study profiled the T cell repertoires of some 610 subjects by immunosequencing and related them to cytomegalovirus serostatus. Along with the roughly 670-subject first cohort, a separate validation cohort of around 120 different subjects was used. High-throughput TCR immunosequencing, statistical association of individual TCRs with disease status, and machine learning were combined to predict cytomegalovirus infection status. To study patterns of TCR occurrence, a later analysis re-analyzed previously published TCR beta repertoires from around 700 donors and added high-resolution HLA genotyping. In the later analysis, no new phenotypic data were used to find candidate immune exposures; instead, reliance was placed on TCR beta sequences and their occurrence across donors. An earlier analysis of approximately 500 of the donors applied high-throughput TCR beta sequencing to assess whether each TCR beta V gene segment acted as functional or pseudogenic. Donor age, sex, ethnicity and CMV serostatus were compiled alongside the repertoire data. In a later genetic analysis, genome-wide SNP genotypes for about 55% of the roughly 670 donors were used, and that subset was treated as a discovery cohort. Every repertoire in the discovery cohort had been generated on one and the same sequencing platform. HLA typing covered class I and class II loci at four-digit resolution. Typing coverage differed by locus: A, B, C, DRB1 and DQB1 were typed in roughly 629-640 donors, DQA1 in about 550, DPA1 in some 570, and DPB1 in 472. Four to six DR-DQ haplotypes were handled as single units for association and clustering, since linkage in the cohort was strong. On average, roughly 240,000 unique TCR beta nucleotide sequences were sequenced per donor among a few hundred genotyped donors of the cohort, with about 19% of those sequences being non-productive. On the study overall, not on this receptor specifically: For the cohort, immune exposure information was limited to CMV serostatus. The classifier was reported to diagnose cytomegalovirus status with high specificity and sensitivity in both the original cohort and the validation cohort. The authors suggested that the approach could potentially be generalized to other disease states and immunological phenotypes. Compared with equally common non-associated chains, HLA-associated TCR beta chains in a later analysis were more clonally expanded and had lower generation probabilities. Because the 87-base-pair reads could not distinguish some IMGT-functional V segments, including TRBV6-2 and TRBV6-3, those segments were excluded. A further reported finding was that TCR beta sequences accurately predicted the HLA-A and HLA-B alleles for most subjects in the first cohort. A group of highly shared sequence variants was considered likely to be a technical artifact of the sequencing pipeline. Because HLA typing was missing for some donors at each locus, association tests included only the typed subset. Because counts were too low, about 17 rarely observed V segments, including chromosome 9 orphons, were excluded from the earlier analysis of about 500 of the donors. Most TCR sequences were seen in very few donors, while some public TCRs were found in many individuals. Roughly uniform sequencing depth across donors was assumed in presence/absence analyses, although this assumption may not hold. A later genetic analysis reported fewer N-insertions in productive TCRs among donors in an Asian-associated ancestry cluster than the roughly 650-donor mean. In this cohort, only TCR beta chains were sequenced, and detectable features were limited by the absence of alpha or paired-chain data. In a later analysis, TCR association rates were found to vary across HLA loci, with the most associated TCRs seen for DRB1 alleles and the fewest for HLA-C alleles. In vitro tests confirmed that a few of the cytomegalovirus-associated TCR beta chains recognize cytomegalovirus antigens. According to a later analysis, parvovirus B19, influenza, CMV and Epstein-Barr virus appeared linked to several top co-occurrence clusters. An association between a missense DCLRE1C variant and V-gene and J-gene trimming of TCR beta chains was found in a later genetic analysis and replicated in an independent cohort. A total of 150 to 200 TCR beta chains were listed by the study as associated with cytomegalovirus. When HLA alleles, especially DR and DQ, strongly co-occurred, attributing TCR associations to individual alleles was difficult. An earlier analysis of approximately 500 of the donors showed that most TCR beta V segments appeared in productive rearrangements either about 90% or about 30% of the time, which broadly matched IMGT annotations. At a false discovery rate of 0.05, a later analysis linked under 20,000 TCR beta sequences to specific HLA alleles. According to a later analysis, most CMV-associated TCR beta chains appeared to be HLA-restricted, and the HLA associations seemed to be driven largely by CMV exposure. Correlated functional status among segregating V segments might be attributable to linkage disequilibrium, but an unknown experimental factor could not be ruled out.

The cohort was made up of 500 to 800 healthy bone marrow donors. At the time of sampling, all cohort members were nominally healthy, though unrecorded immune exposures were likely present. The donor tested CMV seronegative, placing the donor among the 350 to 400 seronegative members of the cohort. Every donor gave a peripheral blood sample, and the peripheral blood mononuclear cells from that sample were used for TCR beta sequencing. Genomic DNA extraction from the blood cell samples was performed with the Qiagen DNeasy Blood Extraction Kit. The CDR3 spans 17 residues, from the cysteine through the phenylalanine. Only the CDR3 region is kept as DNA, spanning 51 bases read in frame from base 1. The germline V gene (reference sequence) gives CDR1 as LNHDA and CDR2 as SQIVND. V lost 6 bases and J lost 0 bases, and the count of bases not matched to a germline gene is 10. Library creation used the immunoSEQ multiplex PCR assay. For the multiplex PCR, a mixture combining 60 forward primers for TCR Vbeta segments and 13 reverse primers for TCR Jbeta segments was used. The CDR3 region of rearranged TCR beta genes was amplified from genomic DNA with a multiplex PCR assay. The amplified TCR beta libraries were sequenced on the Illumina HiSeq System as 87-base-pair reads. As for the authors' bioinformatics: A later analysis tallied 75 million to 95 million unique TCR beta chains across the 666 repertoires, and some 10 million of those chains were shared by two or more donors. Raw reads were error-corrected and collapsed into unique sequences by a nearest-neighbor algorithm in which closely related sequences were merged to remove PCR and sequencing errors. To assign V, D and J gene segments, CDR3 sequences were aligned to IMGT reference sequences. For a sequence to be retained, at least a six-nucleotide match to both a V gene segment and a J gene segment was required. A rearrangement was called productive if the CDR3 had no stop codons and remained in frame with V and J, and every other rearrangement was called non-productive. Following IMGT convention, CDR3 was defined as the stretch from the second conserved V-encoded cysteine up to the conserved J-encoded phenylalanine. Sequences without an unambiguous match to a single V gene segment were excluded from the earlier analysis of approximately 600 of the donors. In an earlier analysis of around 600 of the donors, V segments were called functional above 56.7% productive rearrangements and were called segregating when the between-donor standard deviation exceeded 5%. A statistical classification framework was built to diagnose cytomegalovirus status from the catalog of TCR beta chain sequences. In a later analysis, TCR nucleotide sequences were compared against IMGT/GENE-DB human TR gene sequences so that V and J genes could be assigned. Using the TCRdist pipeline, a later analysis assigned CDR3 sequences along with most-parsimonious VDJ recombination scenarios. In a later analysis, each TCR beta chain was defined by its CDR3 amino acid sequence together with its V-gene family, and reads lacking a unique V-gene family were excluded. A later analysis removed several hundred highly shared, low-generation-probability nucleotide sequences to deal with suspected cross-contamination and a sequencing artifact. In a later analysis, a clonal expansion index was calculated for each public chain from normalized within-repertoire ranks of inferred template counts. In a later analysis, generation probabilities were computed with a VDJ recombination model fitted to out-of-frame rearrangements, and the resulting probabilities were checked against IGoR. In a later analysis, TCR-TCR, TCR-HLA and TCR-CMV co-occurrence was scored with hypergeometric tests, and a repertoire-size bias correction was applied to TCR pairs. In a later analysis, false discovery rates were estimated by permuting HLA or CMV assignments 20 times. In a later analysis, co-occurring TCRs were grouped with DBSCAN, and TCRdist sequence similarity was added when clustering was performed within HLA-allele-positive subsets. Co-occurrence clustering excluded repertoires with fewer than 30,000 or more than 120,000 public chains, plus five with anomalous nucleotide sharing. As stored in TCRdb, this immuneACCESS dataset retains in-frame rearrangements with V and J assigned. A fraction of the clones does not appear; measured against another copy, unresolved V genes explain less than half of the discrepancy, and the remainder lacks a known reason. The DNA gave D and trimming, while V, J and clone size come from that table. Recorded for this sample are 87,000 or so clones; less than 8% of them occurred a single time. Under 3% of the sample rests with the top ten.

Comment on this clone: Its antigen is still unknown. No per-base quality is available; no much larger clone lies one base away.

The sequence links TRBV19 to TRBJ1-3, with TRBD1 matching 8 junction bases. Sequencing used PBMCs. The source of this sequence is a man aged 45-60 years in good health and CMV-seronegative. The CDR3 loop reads CASRSAGQVLSGNTIYF. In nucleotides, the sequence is TGTGCCAGTAGGAGTGCGGGACAGGTCCTCTCTGGAAACACCATATATTTT.